Each of the 11 T cell receptor beta chains below was sequenced from the same sample in a study of human T cells and chemical hapten exposure. Time point denoted: patch test 1, 2 weeks after DPC sensitization. Specified treatment: therapeutic diphenylcyclopropenone sensitization with weekly scalp DPC. TCRdb re-derived calls from the RACE reads in MiXCR, one entry per CDR3 protein. The sample holds roughly 360,000 distinct CDR3 sequences; roughly 4.8% are singletons and the top ten take about 2.1%. The sample was whole blood, taken in connection with sensitization to the hapten diphenylcyclopropenone (DPC). These receptors were taken from a woman aged 50 to 60 with alopecia areata. Some clones in this sample may be carry-over from other donors' samples.

In its sample, this clonotype was seen a few times. This chain connects TRBV10-3 to TRBJ2-7; 7 bases are a match to TRBD1. In germline, CDR1 is ENHRY, CDR2 SYGVKD. This CDR3 has 15 residues. The V and J ends lost 0 bases and 5 bases, in that order; junction bases with no gene match: 7. CDR3 in DNA: TGTGCCATCAGTGAGTCGAGGCAGGGGGTTGACGAGCAGTACTTC. Translated: CAISESRQGVDEQYF.

This clonotype was counted at least ten times. The chain uses TRBV6-2 or TRBV6-3 and TRBJ2-1, with TRBD2 matching 10 bases. The CDR3 is made up of 16 amino acids. Germline CDR1 MNHEY, CDR2 SVGEGT. V lost 2 bases, J lost 6 bases, and 7 bases stayed unmatched. For the CDR3, the DNA is TGTGCCAGCAGTTACCCCATGCTAGCGGGAGTCAATGAGCAGTTCTTC. Amino acids: CASSYPMLAGVNEQFF.

Many counts were recorded for this clonotype. V is TRBV20-1 and J is TRBJ2-3; tentative D call: TRBD2 (7 bases). Per germline, CDR1 DFQATT and CDR2 SNEGSKA (reference sequence). CDR3 length equals 14 residues. Trimming removed 5 bases from V and 3 bases from J, with 15 bases in between. The CDR3 is CSAGTGRGTDTQYF. DNA of the CDR3: TGCAGTGCTGGGACGGGGAGGGGGACAGATACGCAGTATTTT.

This clonotype was observed many times. This rearrangement joins TRBV7-9 to TRBJ2-6; D is possibly TRBD1 or TRBD2 (6 bases each). In germline, CDR1 is SEHNR, CDR2 FQNEAQ (reference sequence). V lost 4 bases, J lost 0 bases, and 19 bases lay in between. CDR3 length: 19 amino acids. CDR3 residues: CASSWRDTPRGSGANVLTF. CDR3 DNA: TGTGCCAGCAGCTGGCGGGACACCCCTCGCGGCTCTGGGGCCAACGTCCTGACTTTC.

The chain combines TRBV29-1 with TRBJ1-1, with D unresolved. The V gene's germline CDR1 is SQVTM and CDR2 ANQGSEA. The CDR3 totals 11 residues. Deletions cut 5 bases from V and 7 bases from J, with 11 bases between. The DNA of the CDR3 is TGCAGCGTTTATCCGGGGATTGAAGCTTTCTTT. It codes for CSVYPGIEAFF.

This chain joins TRBV7-8 and TRBJ1-4; 9 nucleotides line up with TRBD1. V gave up 3 bases and J gave up 7 bases; unmatched junction bases: 9. Germline-derived CDR1 and CDR2 are SGHVS and FQNEAQ. The CDR3 runs to 16 residues. CDR3 bases: TGTGCCAGCAGCTTGACAGGGGGACAGCCTCTTGAAAAACTGTTTTTT. It specifies CASSLTGGQPLEKLFF.

In this sample, this clonotype turned up many times. The rearrangement uses TRBV13 and TRBJ2-5; the D is unclear. This CDR3 region has 11 residues. Per the germline V gene, CDR1 is PRHDT and CDR2 is FYEKMQ (reference sequence). Trimming removed 5 bases at V and 5 bases at J, with 6 bases between. The DNA for the CDR3 is TGTGCCAGCAGCCATGGGGAGACCCAGTACTTC. This gives the protein CASSHGETQYF.

Only a few counts were recorded for this clonotype. This rearrangement joins TRBV16 to TRBJ1-1; TRBD1 matches at 8 bases. Germline V gene data show CDR1 as KGHSY and CDR2 as FQNENV. This CDR3 has 15 amino acids. V gave up 4 bases and J gave up 5 bases; unmatched junction bases: 9. The DNA for the CDR3 is TGTGCCAGCAGCCCCTCTCGGCAGGGGGCGACTGAAGCTTTCTTT. As protein: CASSPSRQGATEAFF.

This clonotype showed up many times. V gene TRBV5-1 combines with J gene TRBJ2-7; D perhaps matches TRBD1 (7 bases). Germline CDR1 reads SGHRS; CDR2 reads YFSETQ. The CDR3 sequence is 15 residues long. The V end lost 5 bases, the J end lost 1 base, and 16 bases lay between the germline ends. Written as DNA, the CDR3 is TGCGCCAGCAGGGAGGGGGCCGTACAGTCCTACGAGCAGTACTTC. Translation: CASREGAVQSYEQYF. Complete variable domain (other parts from reference TRBV5-1 and TRBJ2-7): KAGVTQTPRYLIKTRGQQVTLSCSPISGHRSVSWYQQTPGQGLQFLFEYFSETQRNKGNFPGRFSGRQFSNSRSEMNVSTLELGDSALYLCASREGAVQSYEQYFGPGTRLTVT.

This clonotype occurred a few times. The V gene is TRBV6-5, the J gene TRBJ1-3, with 7 bases identical to TRBD1. The CDR3 loop spans 16 amino acids. J lost 4 bases, V lost 6 bases, and 12 bases had no gene match. The germline V gene encodes CDR1 MNHEY and CDR2 SVGAGI. CDR3 nucleotides: TGTGCCAGCAGCCGAGACAGGGTGAATTGGGGAAACACCATATATTTT. The encoded protein is CASSRDRVNWGNTIYF.

The genes are TRBV19 and TRBJ2-2; possibly TRBD2 for D (5 bases). The CDR3 contains 12 residues. From germline, CDR1 is LNHDA and CDR2 SQIVND (reference sequence). Deletions cut 10 bases from V and 4 bases from J, with 10 bases between. The CDR3, as DNA: TGTGCCACCCCTAGCAGCACCGGGGAGCTGTTTTTT. It encodes CATPSSTGELFF.